These 20 T cell receptor beta chains share one sample of origin, sequenced in a study of blood T cell repertoires in COVID-19. The table came from immunoSEQ multiplex PCR; TCRdb's copy has only in-frame clones and leaves some out. Counted here are 150,000 to 200,000 clones, just under 85% occurring once; the ten biggest clones make up roughly 8%. The sample consisted of peripheral blood. The receptors here all came from a man aged 40-50 years who had recovered from COVID-19.

Here the CDR3 DNA reads TGTGCCAGCAGTTGGGAGGGCGGCTCTGGGGCCAACGTCCTGACTTTC. It codes for CASSWEGGSGANVLTF. This sequence joins TRBV28 and TRBJ2-6, with 7 bases identical to TRBD2. The V and J ends lost 4 bases and 0 bases, in that order; junction bases with no gene match: 3. The germline V gene encodes CDR1 MDHEN and CDR2 SYDVKM. The CDR3 has 16 amino acids.

The CDR3 protein is CASSIGQGTGTTYEQYF. As DNA, the CDR3 is TGTGCCAGTAGTATAGGACAGGGTACCGGGACAACCTACGAGCAGTACTTC. The rearrangement links TRBV19 to TRBJ2-7; TRBD1 matches at 7 bases. Germline CDR1 reads LNHDA; CDR2 reads SQIVND (reference sequence). The CDR3 has 17 amino acids. The V segment lost 1 base and the J segment 2 bases; nucleotides outside the gene matches: 11.

The V call is TRBV6-6, the J call TRBJ2-3, with TRBD2 identical over 7 bases. J lost 4 bases, V lost 8 bases, and 6 bases had no gene match. Germline V gene data show CDR1 as MNHNY and CDR2 as SVGAGI (reference sequence). This CDR3 contains 13 residues. CDR3 protein: CASGAGRADTQYF. In nucleotides, the CDR3 is TGTGCCAGCGGGGCAGGGAGGGCAGATACGCAGTATTTT.

In nucleotides, the CDR3 is TGCGCCAGCAGCTTGGGACAATTCCGCTACGAGCAGTACTTC. It translates to CASSLGQFRYEQYF. The V and J genes are TRBV5-1 and TRBJ2-7; D gene uncertain. The CDR3 runs 14 residues. Germline CDR1 SGHRS, CDR2 YFSETQ. The V end was cut by 0 bases, the J end by 3 bases, with 10 bases between. Full variable domain (missing parts from reference TRBV5-1 and TRBJ2-7): KAGVTQTPRYLIKTRGQQVTLSCSPISGHRSVSWYQQTPGQGLQFLFEYFSETQRNKGNFPGRFSGRQFSNSRSEMNVSTLELGDSALYLCASSLGQFRYEQYFGPGTRLTVT.

This clone has just a few counts. The chain's CDR3 is CASSPQGDTIYF. CDR3 sequence (DNA): TGTGCCAGCAGCCCCCAGGGGGACACCATATATTTT. The chain is built from TRBV7-2 and TRBJ1-3; TRBD1 aligns across 7 bases. Germline CDR1 is SGHTA and CDR2 is FQGNSA. The CDR3 is 12 amino acids. The J segment lost 8 bases and the V segment lost 5 bases, leaving 3 bases of the junction unmatched.

The V gene is TRBV6-5, the J gene TRBJ2-3; no clear D gene. Trimming pared 6 bases from V and 5 bases from J, leaving 6 bases between. This CDR3 region has 11 residues. Germline loops: CDR1 MNHEY, CDR2 SVGAGI. The CDR3 DNA sequence: TGTGCCAGCAGCCCCCGAGATACGCAGTATTTT. This codes for CASSPRDTQYF.

This clone was observed once. This sequence joins TRBV4-3 and TRBJ2-3, with D possibly matching TRBD1 (6 bases). The germline CDR1 and CDR2 sequences are LGHNA and YSLEER. There are 14 residues in the CDR3. V lost 3 bases to trimming and J lost 5 bases, with 12 bases between them. The CDR3 sequence: CASSQSLRGDTQYF. The CDR3 bases are TGCGCCAGCAGCCAGTCCCTCAGGGGAGATACGCAGTATTTT.

The V call is TRBV15, the J call TRBJ1-6, with D unresolved. The CDR3 length is 14 residues. Trimming removed 0 bases at V and 7 bases at J, with 7 bases between. CDR1 and CDR2 from the germline V gene are LNHNV and YYDKDF (reference sequence). The CDR3 region has the DNA TGTGCCACCAGCAGAGAGGCGGGAAATTCACCCCTCCACTTT. It yields the protein CATSREAGNSPLHF.

The rearrangement links TRBV11-2 to TRBJ1-1; D possibly corresponds to TRBD1 (6 bases). Trimming stripped 3 bases from V and 4 bases from J, with 12 bases between. The CDR3 loop spans 14 amino acids. CDR1 SGHAT and CDR2 FQNNGV come from the germline V gene. The DNA of the CDR3 is TGTGCCAGCAGCTTTACGACAGGACCCACTGAAGCTTTCTTT. It is translated as CASSFTTGPTEAFF.

The genes are TRBV6-2 or TRBV6-3 and TRBJ2-4; tentative D call: TRBD2 (6 bases). Germline V gene sequence: CDR1 MNHEY, CDR2 SVGEGT. With 4 bases removed from V and 0 bases from J, the gap between germline ends came to 16 bases. The CDR3 has 17 residues. The CDR3 region is CASSLRGTFLAKNIQYF. The CDR3 DNA reads as TGTGCCAGCAGTTTAAGAGGGACTTTTCTAGCCAAAAACATTCAGTACTTC.

Only a few counts were recorded for this clone. The chain uses TRBV2 and TRBJ1-4; TRBD1 matches at 7 bases. This CDR3 has 16 residues. After removal of 4 bases from V and 4 bases from J, the junction contained 9 bases not matched to a gene. Germline assignment: CDR1 SNHLY and CDR2 FYNNEI. DNA for the CDR3: TGTGCCAGCAGTGCGGGTCAAGACAGGGTTAATGAAAAACTGTTTTTT. Translating it yields CASSAGQDRVNEKLFF.

This chain uses TRBV27 with TRBJ1-5; 12 bases match TRBD1. The CDR3 sequence is 14 residues long. V gave up 8 bases and J gave up 7 bases; unmatched junction bases: 6. CDR1 is MNHEY, CDR2 SMNVEV, per germline (reference sequence). The CDR3 sequence: CASGPGQGAQPQHF. The CDR3 DNA follows: TGTGCCAGCGGTCCGGGACAGGGGGCACAGCCCCAGCATTTT.

The chain combines TRBV5-4 with TRBJ2-7; 10 nucleotides agree with TRBD2. The germline CDR1 and CDR2 sequences are SGHNT and YYREEE (reference sequence). CDR3 length: 15 amino acids. V was clipped by 4 bases and J by 4 bases; unmatched bases: 8. In DNA form, the CDR3 reads TGTGCCAGCAGCCCGTCCGGGACTAGCGTTTACGAGCAGTACTTC. Translated: CASSPSGTSVYEQYF.

Here the CDR3 reads CASRTGGEDTQYF. The CDR3, as DNA: TGTGCCAGCCGGACAGGGGGGGAAGATACGCAGTATTTT. V and J are TRBV27 and TRBJ2-3, with 10 bases fitting TRBD1. Germline lookup yields CDR1 MNHEY and CDR2 SMNVEV (reference sequence). Trimming removed 8 bases from V and 5 bases from J; junction bases left unmatched: 4. CDR3 length: 13 amino acids.

V usage is TRBV19 and J usage is TRBJ2-6, with D possibly TRBD2 on 5 matching bases. Trimming left V 6 bases short and J 0 bases short, with 15 bases between. CDR1 is LNHDA and CDR2 is SQIVND in the germline V gene (reference sequence). The CDR3 runs 17 residues. The CDR3 sequence is CASSQRASRSGANVLTF. CDR3 in DNA: TGTGCCAGTAGCCAGAGGGCGTCCCGCTCTGGGGCCAACGTCCTGACTTTC.

The chain combines TRBV29-1 with TRBJ1-2; TRBD1 aligns across 7 bases. CDR1 is SQVTM, CDR2 ANQGSEA, per germline. This CDR3 spans 12 amino acids. The V and J ends lost 4 bases and 10 bases, in that order; junction bases with no gene match: 9. The CDR3 DNA sequence: TGCAGCGTTGTGGTATCCAGGGGGGTCTACACCTTC. This sequence encodes CSVVVSRGVYTF.

CDR3 nucleotides: TGTGCCTGGAACAGGATCTCTGGAAACACCATATATTTT. It specifies CAWNRISGNTIYF. The chain uses TRBV30 and TRBJ1-3; TRBD1 might be the D (5 bases). Germline CDR1 GTSNPN, CDR2 SVGIG (reference sequence). This CDR3 has 13 amino acids. V was pared by 4 bases and J by 0 bases, with 7 bases between.

This rearrangement joins TRBV6-1 to TRBJ1-2; TRBD1 aligns across 7 bases. Germline loops: CDR1 MNHNS, CDR2 SASEGT. The CDR3 is 13 residues long. V gave up 3 bases and J gave up 7 bases; unmatched junction bases: 5. The CDR3 sequence: CASSETGKSGYTF. The CDR3, as DNA: TGTGCCAGCAGTGAGACAGGGAAGAGTGGCTACACCTTC.

The rearrangement uses TRBV5-4 and TRBJ2-5; 7 nucleotides agree with TRBD1. CDR3 length: 15 residues. Germline V gene sequence: CDR1 SGHNT, CDR2 YYREEE (reference sequence). The trim removed 4 bases at V and 6 bases at J, leaving 12 bases unmatched. CDR3 DNA sequence: TGTGCCAGCAGCCCACCGACAGGGATGTTGCAGACCCAGTACTTC. It specifies CASSPPTGMLQTQYF.

This clone was seen only once. The rearrangement uses TRBV6-5 and TRBJ1-1; no clear D. This CDR3 has 13 amino acids. Germline V CDR1 and CDR2: MNHEY, SVGAGI. V gave up 6 bases and J gave up 2 bases, with 10 bases separating them. This CDR3 is CASRSLENTEAFF. DNA for the CDR3: TGTGCCAGCAGATCATTAGAAAACACTGAAGCTTTCTTT.